This T cell receptor (beta chain) emerged from a study of human T cells and chemical hapten exposure. Described time point: patch test 3, about 24 weeks after DPC sensitization. Treatment denoted: therapeutic diphenylcyclopropenone sensitization with weekly scalp DPC. V shed 3 bases and J shed 2 bases, with 18 bases lying between them. The germline V gene has CDR1 MDHEN and CDR2 SYDVKM. The length of the CDR3 is 17 residues. This clonotype was observed many times. TCRdb used MiXCR to reprocess the RACE reads, holding one entry per CDR3 protein. The sample holds 95,000 to 150,000 distinct CDR3 sequences; around 10% are singletons and the top ten take around 2.2%.

This specimen consisted of whole blood, obtained in connection with sensitization to the hapten diphenylcyclopropenone (DPC). This clonotype was obtained from a woman between 45 and 60 years old with alopecia areata. Some clones in this sample may be carry-over from other donors' samples. This chain uses TRBV28 with TRBJ2-3; no clear D. The CDR3 bases are TGTGCCAGCAGTTTGTTAGGCCAGGCTCCGTTCACAGATACGCAGTATTTT. Its protein product is CASSLLGQAPFTDTQYF.